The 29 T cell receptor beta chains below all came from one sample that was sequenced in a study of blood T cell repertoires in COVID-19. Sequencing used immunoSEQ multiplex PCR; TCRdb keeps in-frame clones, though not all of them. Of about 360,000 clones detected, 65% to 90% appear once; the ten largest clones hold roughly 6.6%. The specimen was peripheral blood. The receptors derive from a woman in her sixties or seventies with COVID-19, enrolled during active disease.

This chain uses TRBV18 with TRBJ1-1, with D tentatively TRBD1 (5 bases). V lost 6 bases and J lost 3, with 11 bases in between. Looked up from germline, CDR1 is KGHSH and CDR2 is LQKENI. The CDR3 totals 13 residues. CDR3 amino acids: CASSRDSDTEAFF. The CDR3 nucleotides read TGTGCCAGCTCCCGCGACAGTGACACTGAAGCTTTCTTT. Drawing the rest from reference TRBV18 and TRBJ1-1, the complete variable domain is NAGVMQNPRHLVRRRGQEARLRCSPMKGHSHVYWYRQLPEEGLKFMVYLQKENIIDESGMPKERFSAEFPKEGPSILRIQQVVRGDSAAYFCASSRDSDTEAFFGQGTRLTVV.

The CDR3 region has the DNA TGTGCCAGCAGCCAAGATGGAGGGGGCGGGTACCAAGAGACCCAGTACTTC. The encoded protein is CASSQDGGGGYQETQYF. The chain employs TRBV14 and TRBJ2-5, with TRBD1 as a possible D gene (7 bases). Per the germline V gene, CDR1 is SGHDN and CDR2 is FVKESK. This CDR3 is 17 amino acids long. Deletions cut 0 bases from V and 0 bases from J, with 14 bases between. The entire variable domain, with the rest obtained from reference TRBV14 and TRBJ2-5, is as follows: EAGVTQFPSHSVIEKGQTVTLRCDPISGHDNLYWYRRVMGKEIKFLLHFVKESKQDESGMPNNRFLAERTGGTYSTLKVQPAELEDSGVYFCASSQDGGGGYQETQYFGPGTRLLVL.

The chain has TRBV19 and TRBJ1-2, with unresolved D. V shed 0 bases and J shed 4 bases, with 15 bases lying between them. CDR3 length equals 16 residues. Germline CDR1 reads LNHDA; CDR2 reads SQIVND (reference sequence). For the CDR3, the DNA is TGTGCCAGTAGTATAGAAGGAGGGCTCAGCGGCTATGGCTACACCTTC. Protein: CASSIEGGLSGYGYTF.

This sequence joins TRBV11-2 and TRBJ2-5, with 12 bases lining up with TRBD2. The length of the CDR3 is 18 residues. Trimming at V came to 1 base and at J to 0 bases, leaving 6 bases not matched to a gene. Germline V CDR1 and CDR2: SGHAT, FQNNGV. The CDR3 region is CASSLGTSGGMYQETQYF. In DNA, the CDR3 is TGTGCCAGCAGCTTAGGCACTAGCGGGGGGATGTACCAAGAGACCCAGTACTTC.

DNA for the CDR3: TGTGCCAGCAGCCGGACAGGGGGCACCGGGGAGCTGTTTTTT. It specifies CASSRTGGTGELFF. The chain links TRBV7-3 to TRBJ2-2, with TRBD1 identical over 10 bases. The V gene end was trimmed by 5 bases and the J gene end by 4 bases; junction bases not matched to a gene: 1. The CDR3 has 14 residues. The germline V gene encodes CDR1 SGHTA and CDR2 FQGTGA.

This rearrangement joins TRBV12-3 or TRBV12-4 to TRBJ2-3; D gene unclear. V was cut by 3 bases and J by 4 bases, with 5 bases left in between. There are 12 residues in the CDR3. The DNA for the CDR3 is TGTGCCAGCAGTTTCCCTCCAGATACGCAGTATTTT. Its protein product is CASSFPPDTQYF.

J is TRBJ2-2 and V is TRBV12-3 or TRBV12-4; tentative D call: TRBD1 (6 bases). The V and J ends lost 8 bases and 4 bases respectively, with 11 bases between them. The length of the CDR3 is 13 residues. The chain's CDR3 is CASGTGSTGELFF. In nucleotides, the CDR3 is TGTGCCAGCGGCACAGGGAGCACCGGGGAGCTGTTTTTT.

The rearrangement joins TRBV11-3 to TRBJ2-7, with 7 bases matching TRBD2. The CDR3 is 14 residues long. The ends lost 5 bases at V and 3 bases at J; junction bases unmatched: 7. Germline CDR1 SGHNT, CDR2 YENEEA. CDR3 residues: CASSPMGGDYEQYF. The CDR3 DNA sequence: TGTGCCAGCAGCCCGATGGGGGGGGACTACGAGCAGTACTTC.

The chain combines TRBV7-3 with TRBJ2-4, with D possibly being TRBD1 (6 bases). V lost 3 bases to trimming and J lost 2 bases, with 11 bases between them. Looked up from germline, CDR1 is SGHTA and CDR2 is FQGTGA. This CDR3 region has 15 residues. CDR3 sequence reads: CASSLGHTSKNIQYF. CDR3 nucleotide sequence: TGTGCCAGCAGCTTGGGACATACCTCCAAAAACATTCAGTACTTC.

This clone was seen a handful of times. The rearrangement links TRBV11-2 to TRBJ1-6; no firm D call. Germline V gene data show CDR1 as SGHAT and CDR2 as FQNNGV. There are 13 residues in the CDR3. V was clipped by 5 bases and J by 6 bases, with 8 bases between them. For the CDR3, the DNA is TGTGCCAGCAGCCAAGGGAGTAATTCACCCCTCCACTTT. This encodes CASSQGSNSPLHF.

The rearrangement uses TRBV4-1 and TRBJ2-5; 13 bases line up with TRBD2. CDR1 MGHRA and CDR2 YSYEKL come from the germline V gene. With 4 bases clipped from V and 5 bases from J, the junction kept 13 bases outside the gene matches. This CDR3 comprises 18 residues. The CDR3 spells CASSRGLAGVGGGETQYF. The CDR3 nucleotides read TGCGCCAGCAGCCGAGGACTAGCGGGGGTAGGAGGAGGCGAGACCCAGTACTTC.

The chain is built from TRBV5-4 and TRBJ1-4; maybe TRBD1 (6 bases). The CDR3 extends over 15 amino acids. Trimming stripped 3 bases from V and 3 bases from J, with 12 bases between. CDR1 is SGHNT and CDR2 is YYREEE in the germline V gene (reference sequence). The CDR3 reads CASSSQTGSNEKLFF. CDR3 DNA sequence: TGTGCCAGCAGCTCCCAAACAGGGTCTAATGAAAAACTGTTTTTT. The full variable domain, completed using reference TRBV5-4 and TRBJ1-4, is ETGVTQSPTHLIKTRGQQVTLRCSSQSGHNTVSWYQQALGQGPQFIFQYYREEENGRGNFPPRFSGLQFPNYSSELNVNALELDDSALYLCASSSQTGSNEKLFFGSGTQLSVL.

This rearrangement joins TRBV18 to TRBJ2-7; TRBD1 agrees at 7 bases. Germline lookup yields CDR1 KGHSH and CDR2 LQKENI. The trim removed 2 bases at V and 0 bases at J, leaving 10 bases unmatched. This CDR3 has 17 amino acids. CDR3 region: CASSPTPGTESSYEQYF. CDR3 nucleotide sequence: TGTGCCAGCTCACCAACTCCCGGGACAGAGAGCTCCTACGAGCAGTACTTC.

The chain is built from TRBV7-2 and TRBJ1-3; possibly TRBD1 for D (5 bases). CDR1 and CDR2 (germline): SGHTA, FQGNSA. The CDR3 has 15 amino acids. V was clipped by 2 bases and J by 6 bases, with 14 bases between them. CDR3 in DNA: TGTGCCAGCAGCTTATCGTCGGCAGGGAAAAACACCATATATTTT. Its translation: CASSLSSAGKNTIYF.

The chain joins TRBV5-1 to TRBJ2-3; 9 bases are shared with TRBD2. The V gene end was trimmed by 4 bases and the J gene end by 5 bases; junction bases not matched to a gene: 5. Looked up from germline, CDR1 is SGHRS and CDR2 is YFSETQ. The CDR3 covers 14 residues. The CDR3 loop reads CASSPGLAGDTQYF. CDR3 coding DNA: TGCGCCAGCAGCCCGGGACTAGCTGGAGATACGCAGTATTTT.

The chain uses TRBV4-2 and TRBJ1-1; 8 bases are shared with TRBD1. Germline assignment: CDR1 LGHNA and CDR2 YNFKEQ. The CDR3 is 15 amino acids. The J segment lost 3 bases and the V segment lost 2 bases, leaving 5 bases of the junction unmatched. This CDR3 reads CASSQPQGGDTEAFF. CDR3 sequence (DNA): TGTGCCAGCAGCCAACCACAGGGGGGCGACACTGAAGCTTTCTTT.

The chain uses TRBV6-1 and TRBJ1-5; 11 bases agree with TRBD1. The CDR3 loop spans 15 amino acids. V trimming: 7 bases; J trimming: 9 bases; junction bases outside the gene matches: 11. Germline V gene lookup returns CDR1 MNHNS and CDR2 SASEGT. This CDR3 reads CASTPGQGDRRPQHF. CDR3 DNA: TGTGCCAGCACCCCGGGACAGGGGGACCGGCGGCCCCAGCATTTT.

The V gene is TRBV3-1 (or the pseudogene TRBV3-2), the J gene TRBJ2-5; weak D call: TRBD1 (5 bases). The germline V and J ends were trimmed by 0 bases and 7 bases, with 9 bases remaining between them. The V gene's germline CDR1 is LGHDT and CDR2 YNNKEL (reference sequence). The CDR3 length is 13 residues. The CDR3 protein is CASSQDLTATQYF. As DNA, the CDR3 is TGTGCCAGCAGCCAAGACCTGACAGCGACCCAGTACTTC.

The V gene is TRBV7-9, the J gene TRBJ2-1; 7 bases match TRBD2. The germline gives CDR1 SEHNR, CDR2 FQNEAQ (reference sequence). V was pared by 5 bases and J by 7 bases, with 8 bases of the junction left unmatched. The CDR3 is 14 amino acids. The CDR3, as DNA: TGTGCCAGCAGCACCCCGGGGGGTAATAATGAGCAGTTCTTC. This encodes CASSTPGGNNEQFF.

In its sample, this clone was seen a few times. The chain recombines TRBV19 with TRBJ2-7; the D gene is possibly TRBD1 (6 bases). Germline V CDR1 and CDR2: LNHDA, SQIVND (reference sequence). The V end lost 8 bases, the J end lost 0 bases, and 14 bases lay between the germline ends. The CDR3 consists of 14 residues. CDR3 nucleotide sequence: TGTGCCAGTGGGGGCAGAGGGGACTCCTACGAGCAGTACTTC. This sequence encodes CASGGRGDSYEQYF. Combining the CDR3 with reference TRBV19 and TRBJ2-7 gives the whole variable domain DGGITQSPKYLFRKEGQNVTLSCEQNLNHDAMYWYRQDPGQGLRLIYYSQIVNDFQKGDIAEGYSVSREKKESFPLTVTSAQKNPTAFYLCASGGRGDSYEQYFGPGTRLTVT.

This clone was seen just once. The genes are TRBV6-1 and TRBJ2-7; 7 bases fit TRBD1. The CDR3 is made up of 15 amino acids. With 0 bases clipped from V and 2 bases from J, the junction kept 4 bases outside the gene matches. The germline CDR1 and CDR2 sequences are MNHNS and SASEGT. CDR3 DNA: TGTGCCAGCAGTGAAGCCGGGACAGTTCCCTACGAGCAGTACTTC. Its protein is CASSEAGTVPYEQYF.

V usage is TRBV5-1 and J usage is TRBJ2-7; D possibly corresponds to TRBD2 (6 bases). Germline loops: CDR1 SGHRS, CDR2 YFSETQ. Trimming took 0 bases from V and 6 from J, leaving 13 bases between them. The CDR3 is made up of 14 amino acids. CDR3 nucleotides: TGCGCCAGCAGCTTGGAGGTTCGGGGGTCCGAGCAGTACTTC. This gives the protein CASSLEVRGSEQYF.

In nucleotides, the CDR3 is TGTGCCAGCAGTCGCCACCGGGGGGGCAGGAACACTGAAGCTTTCTTT. It codes for CASSRHRGGRNTEAFF. The chain uses TRBV6-2 or TRBV6-3 and TRBJ1-1; D is possibly TRBD1 (6 bases). CDR1 and CDR2 from the germline V gene are MNHEY and SVGEGT. V was clipped by 5 bases and J by 1 base, with 17 bases between them. The CDR3 loop spans 16 amino acids.

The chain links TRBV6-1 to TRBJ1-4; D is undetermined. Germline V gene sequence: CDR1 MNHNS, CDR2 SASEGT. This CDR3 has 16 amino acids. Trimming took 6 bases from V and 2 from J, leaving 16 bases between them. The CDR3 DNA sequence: TGTGCCAGCAGCGAACATGAGGGTAGCACTAATGAAAAACTGTTTTTT. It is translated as CASSEHEGSTNEKLFF.

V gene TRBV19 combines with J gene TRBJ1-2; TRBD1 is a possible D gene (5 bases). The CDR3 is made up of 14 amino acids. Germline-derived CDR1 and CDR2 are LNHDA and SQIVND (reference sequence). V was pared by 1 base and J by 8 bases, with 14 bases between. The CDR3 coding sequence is TGTGCCAGTAGTATAGGGTTCAGAAGGGGCGGCTACACCTTC. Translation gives CASSIGFRRGGYTF.

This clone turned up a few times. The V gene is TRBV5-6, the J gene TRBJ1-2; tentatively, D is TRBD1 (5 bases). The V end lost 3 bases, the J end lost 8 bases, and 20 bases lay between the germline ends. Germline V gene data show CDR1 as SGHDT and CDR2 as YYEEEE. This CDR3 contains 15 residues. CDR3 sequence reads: CASSWGRSLLIGYTF. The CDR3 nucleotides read TGTGCCAGCAGCTGGGGGAGGTCCCTATTGATCGGCTACACCTTC.

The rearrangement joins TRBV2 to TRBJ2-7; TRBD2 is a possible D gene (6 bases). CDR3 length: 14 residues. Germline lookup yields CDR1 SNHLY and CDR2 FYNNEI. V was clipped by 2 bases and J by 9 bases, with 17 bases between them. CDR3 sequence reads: CASSEWAGQLVQYF. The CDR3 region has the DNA TGTGCCAGCAGTGAATGGGCGGGGCAGTTGGTGCAGTACTTC.

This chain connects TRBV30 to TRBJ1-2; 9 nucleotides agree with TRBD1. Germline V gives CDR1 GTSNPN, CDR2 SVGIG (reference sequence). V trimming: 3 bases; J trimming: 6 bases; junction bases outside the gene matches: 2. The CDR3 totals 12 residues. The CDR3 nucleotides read TGTGCCTGGAGCAGACAGGGGGATGGCTACACCTTC. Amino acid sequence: CAWSRQGDGYTF.

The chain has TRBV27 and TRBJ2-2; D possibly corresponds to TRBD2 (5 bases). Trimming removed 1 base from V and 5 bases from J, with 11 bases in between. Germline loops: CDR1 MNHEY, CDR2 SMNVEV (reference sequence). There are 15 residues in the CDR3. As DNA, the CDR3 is TGTGCCAGCAGTTTATACGACGGCGGGACCGGGGAGCTGTTTTTT. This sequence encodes CASSLYDGGTGELFF.